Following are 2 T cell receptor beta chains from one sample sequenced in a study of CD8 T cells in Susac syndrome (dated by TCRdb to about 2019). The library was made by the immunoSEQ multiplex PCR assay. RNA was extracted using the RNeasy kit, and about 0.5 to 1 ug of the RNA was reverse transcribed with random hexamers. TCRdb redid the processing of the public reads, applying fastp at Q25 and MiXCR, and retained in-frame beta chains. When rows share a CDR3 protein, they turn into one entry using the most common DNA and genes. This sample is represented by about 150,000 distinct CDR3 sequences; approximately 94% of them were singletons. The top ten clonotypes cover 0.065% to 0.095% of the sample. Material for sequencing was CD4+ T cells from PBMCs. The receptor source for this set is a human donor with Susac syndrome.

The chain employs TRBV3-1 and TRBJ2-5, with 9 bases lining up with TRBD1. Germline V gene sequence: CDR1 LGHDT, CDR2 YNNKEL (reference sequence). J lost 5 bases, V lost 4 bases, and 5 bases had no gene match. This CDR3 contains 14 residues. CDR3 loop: CASSLTGGSETQYF. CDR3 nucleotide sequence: TGTGCCAGCAGCCTTACAGGGGGCTCGGAGACCCAGTACTTC.

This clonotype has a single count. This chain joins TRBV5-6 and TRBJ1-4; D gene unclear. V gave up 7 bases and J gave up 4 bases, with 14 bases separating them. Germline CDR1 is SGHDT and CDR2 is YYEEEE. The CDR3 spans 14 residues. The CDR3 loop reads CASRQAAHNEKLFF. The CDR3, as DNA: TGTGCCAGCCGTCAGGCAGCGCATAATGAAAAACTGTTTTTT.